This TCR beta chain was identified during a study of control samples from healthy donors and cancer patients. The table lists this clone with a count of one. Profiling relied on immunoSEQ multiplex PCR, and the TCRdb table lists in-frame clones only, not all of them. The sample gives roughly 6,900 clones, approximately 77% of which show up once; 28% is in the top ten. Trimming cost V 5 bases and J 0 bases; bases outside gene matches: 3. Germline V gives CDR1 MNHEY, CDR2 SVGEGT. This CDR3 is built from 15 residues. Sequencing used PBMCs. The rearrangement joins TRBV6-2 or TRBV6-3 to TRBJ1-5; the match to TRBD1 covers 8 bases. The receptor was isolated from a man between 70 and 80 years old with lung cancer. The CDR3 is CASSTDRVSNQPQHF. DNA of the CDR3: TGTGCCAGCAGTACGGACAGGGTTAGCAATCAGCCCCAGCATTTT.